This T cell receptor beta chain is drawn from a study of neurological immune-mediated disorders (dated by TCRdb to the late 2010s). With respect to the entire study: Among the roughly 35 multiple sclerosis patients, around 31 had relapsing-remitting MS and 3 had secondary progressive MS. The roughly 100 TCR-beta libraries covered PBMC samples along with longitudinal samples, technical triplicates, and paired sorted CD4+ and CD8+ T-cell subsets. The study compared peripheral blood TCR-beta repertoires of HTLV-I-associated myelopathy (HAM/TSP) patients, multiple sclerosis patients and healthy controls using UMI-based sequencing. The cohort was made up of about 65 subjects, consisting of some 14 HAM/TSP patients, about 34 multiple sclerosis patients and around 20 healthy controls. Study-wide conclusions, independent of this receptor: The highest TCR clonal expansion was observed in HAM/TSP patients, whereas the lowest was observed in MS patients, even when compared with healthy controls. No association of the MS cluster with clinical or MRI features was observed, and the need for larger cohorts was stated by the authors. Phylogenetic analysis grouped repertoires from 18 of 34 MS patients into a cluster of related CDR3 sequences, suggesting a possible repertoire-level signature. No identical CDR3 amino acid sequences were shared among expanded clones across subjects, suggesting private TCR-beta repertoires in all groups.

This clonotype was found a few times. Its specific antigen is unknown. Base qualities are not provided; no much larger clone lies one nucleotide away. Libraries from unsorted PBMCs were made from 2 million PBMCs kept in RNAlater at -80 degrees C until RNA extraction. The multiple sclerosis patients were enrolled in a US clinical protocol that evaluated disease progression with magnetic resonance imaging. PBMCs were separated from peripheral blood using Ficoll-Hypaque density gradient centrifugation and then cryopreserved in liquid nitrogen. cDNA synthesis used template-switch 5'RACE with a primer carrying a 10-nucleotide random unique molecular identifier tagging each TCR transcript. Every sequencing run yielded over 190 million TCR-beta sequences covering 15-18 subjects. Total RNA was extracted with the RNeasy kit. Using the KAPA Real-time Library Amplification kit, TCR-beta VDJ regions were amplified with primers for the TCR constant region and the 5'RACE anchor. Sample indexes and Illumina adaptors were added in a first PCR, after which library yield was increased in a second PCR. After Ampure bead purification, the roughly 650 bp TCR product was size-selected on a 2% E-gel SizeSelection system. Before pooling, library quality was assessed on a Bioanalyzer, concentration was determined with Qubit, and library quantification was performed with the Kapa Library Quantification kit. An Illumina HiSeq 2500 was used to sequence the libraries paired-end at 2 x 150 bp. To increase sequence diversity, about 25-30% phiX was spiked into each library pool. For the original study's pipeline: Quality-filtered reads were processed with the UMI-based MiGEC pipeline, which removed over 75% of raw TCR sequences during error correction. IMGT germline references were used for alignment of VDJ genes, and clonotypes were defined by a unique CDR3 amino acid sequence together with V-J genes. VDJtools evaluated clonal expansion, Shannon diversity and CDR3 relatedness (CalcPairwiseDistances, ClusterSamples); CLCbio workbench built phylogenetic trees. A clone was classed as expanded if it had 8 or more unique UMIs, a cutoff based on coefficient-of-variation modelling across technical triplicates. Starting from the raw public reads, TCRdb applied fastp trimming at Q25, assembled clones with MiXCR and retained in-frame beta chains. One record per CDR3 amino acid sequence lists the most common genes and DNA. The V and J calls were determined by TCRdb, not by the authors. The sample contains 30,000 to 40,000 distinct CDR3 sequences, 3.5% to 4.5% of them found a single time. The top ten hold approximately 2.2% of the sample.

The germline V gene specifies MGHDK as CDR1 and SYGVNS as CDR2. The CDR3 covers 17 residues, taking in both the cysteine and the phenylalanine. CDR3 DNA is the only sequence kept; it has 51 bases, read in frame from the first base. The V and J ends are trimmed by 3 bases and 5 bases, leaving 22 bases between them. The chain couples TRBV25-1 to TRBJ1-1, and TRBD1 may be the D gene, going by 5 matching bases. The clonotype comes from a man aged 30 to 45 with multiple sclerosis. Sequencing was performed on PBMCs. CDR3 protein: CASSDDTGQGRRTEAFF. The bases are TGTGCCAGCAGTGACGACACGGGTCAGGGTAGAAGGACTGAAGCTTTCTTT.